These 5 T cell receptor beta chains were all obtained from the same sample, sequenced in a study of blood T cell repertoires in COVID-19. Assay used: immunoSEQ multiplex PCR; TCRdb lists only in-frame clones, some missing. This table has fewer than 500,000 clones, over 75% appearing once. Sequenced material: PBMCs or T cells enriched from blood (not recorded which). The receptors shown here come from a man aged 30-40 years who had recovered from COVID-19.

This rearrangement joins TRBV5-1 to TRBJ1-5, with 8 nucleotides matching TRBD1. CDR3 size: 16 residues. Trimming cost V 0 bases and J 2 bases; bases outside gene matches: 4. Germline V lookup: CDR1 SGHRS, CDR2 YFSETQ. CDR3 DNA: TGCGCCAGCAGCTTGGACACAGGGGGTGGCAATCAGCCCCAGCATTTT. It yields the protein CASSLDTGGGNQPQHF.

The CDR3 DNA reads TGTGCCTGCCTATCGGAGGGACGCAATAACTATGGCTACACCTTC. Translated: CACLSEGRNNYGYTF. The chain couples TRBV2 to TRBJ1-2; possibly TRBD1 for D (5 bases). The CDR3 is 15 amino acids. V lost 11 bases, J lost 1 base, and 20 bases lay in between. Germline V CDR1 and CDR2: SNHLY, FYNNEI.

J is TRBJ1-1 and V is TRBV7-9; no clear D. This CDR3 is 12 amino acids long. The germline V gene has CDR1 SEHNR and CDR2 FQNEAQ (reference sequence). Trimming left V 4 bases short and J 1 base short, with 4 bases between. The CDR3 sequence is CASSSWNTEAFF. For the CDR3, the DNA is TGTGCCAGCAGCTCTTGGAACACTGAAGCTTTCTTT.

For this clone: This specimen includes other DNA sequences encoding the same CDR3. This chain uses TRBV3-1 (or the pseudogene TRBV3-2) with TRBJ1-4; D call uncertain. V was pared by 2 bases and J by 4 bases, with 11 bases between. The CDR3 runs to 15 residues. CDR1 and CDR2 (germline): LGHDT, YNNKEL (reference sequence). The CDR3 loop is CASSQRRGSNEKLFF. Written as DNA, the CDR3 is TGTGCCAGCAGCCAAAGGCGAGGGAGTAATGAAAAACTGTTTTTT.

This clone was found a few times. The rearrangement joins TRBV11-2 to TRBJ1-2; 9 bases line up with TRBD1. CDR1 SGHAT and CDR2 FQNNGV come from the germline V gene. V was clipped by 3 bases and J by 6 bases; unmatched bases: 8. The length of the CDR3 is 15 residues. The CDR3 nucleotides read TGTGCCAGCAGCTTTCACGGGACAGGGCCGGATGGCTACACCTTC. Protein product: CASSFHGTGPDGYTF.